This T cell receptor beta chain was captured by sequencing in a study of PD-1 blockade in classical Hodgkin lymphoma. Patients all relapsed after autologous stem cell transplantation, and there was variation in brentuximab vedotin exposure. Using immunoSEQ multiplex PCR, the repertoire was profiled, and TCRdb retains in-frame clones only, with some absent. The table lists approximately 50,000 clones, about two thirds of them singletons. V was clipped by 7 bases and J by 5 bases, with 14 bases between them. The CDR3 length is 13 residues. Germline-derived CDR1 and CDR2 are SGHTA and FQGNSA. The TCR comes from a human donor with classical Hodgkin lymphoma. The sample in question was peripheral blood mononuclear cells (PBMCs), obtained before the second cycle of nivolumab. The chain has TRBV7-2 and TRBJ1-1; D is unclear. The CDR3 protein is CASTRRAGTEAFF. CDR3 coding DNA: TGTGCCAGCACCCGAAGGGCCGGGACTGAAGCTTTCTTT.